A selection of T cell receptor beta chains follows, all from one sample in a study of T cells in Graves' hyperthyroidism and ophthalmopathy. TCRdb ran MiXCR on the multiplex PCR reads and lists one entry per CDR3 protein. The data show a few hundred thousand distinct CDR3 sequences, around 45% seen once. The sample consisted of peripheral blood or thyroid tissue (not recorded which). The origin of the receptors is a woman between 18 and 30 years old with Graves' hyperthyroidism. The CDR3 runs from the conserved cysteine through the conserved F or W. The order of the fields is D gene, clone size, V gene, J gene, CDR3 length, CDR3 protein, CDR3 DNA. The D gene is left open where the match is weak. Clone size is given for some rows only: seen once, a few or many times, or a class if the clone is expanded.

-	-	TRBV15	TRBJ2-3	15	CATSRGGRMENTQYF	TGTGCCACCAGCAGAGGAGGGCGGATGGAGAATACGCAGTATTTT
-	few	TRBV2	TRBJ2-7	14	CASSSRTPVYEQYF	TGTGCCAGCAGTTCTAGGACACCTGTCTACGAGCAGTACTTC
-	few	TRBV20-1	TRBJ1-2	12	CSAYSVDGGYTF	TGCAGTGCCTACAGTGTAGACGGCGGCTACACCTTC
-	many	TRBV24-1	TRBJ2-5	13	CATSDAGGETQYF	TGTGCCACCAGTGACGCCGGGGGAGAGACCCAGTACTTC
-	-	TRBV20-1	TRBJ2-7	11	CSLAESYEQYF	TGCAGTTTAGCGGAGTCCTACGAGCAGTACTTC
TRBD2	-	TRBV7-8	TRBJ2-7	13	CASSKRGENEQYF	TGTGCCAGCAGCAAACGGGGGGAAAACGAGCAGTACTTC
-	-	TRBV2	TRBJ1-5	14	CASSVKAGAQPQHF	TGTGCCAGCAGTGTGAAGGCGGGGGCACAGCCCCAGCATTTT
-	many	TRBV29-1	TRBJ2-7	11	CSVEVSPEQYF	TGCAGCGTTGAAGTGTCCCCCGAGCAGTACTTC
TRBD1	-	TRBV2	TRBJ1-2	14	CASSPRTGKRSYTF	TGTGCCAGCAGTCCTCGGACAGGGAAGCGTAGCTACACCTTC
-	-	TRBV25-1	TRBJ1-2	14	CASSVPNPIYGYTF	TGTGCCAGCAGCGTCCCCAACCCGATCTATGGCTACACCTTC
-	-	TRBV7-9	TRBJ1-2	12	CASSLAAVGYTF	TGTGCCAGCAGCTTAGCGGCGGTAGGGTACACCTTC
TRBD1	-	TRBV25-1	TRBJ1-5	14	CASRAGQRNQPRHF	TGTGCCAGCAGAGCGGGACAGCGAAATCAGCCCCGGCATTTT
-	few	TRBV19	TRBJ1-2	13	CASSIDNSYGYTF	TGTGCCAGTAGTATTGACAACTCCTATGGCTACACCTTC
TRBD1	-	TRBV2	TRBJ2-7	14	CATNPAGQGHEQYF	TGTGCCACCAACCCCGCGGGACAGGGTCACGAGCAGTACTTC
-	-	TRBV12-3/TRBV12-4	TRBJ1-1	13	CASSLLRDAEAFF	TGTGCCAGCAGTTTACTTAGGGACGCTGAAGCTTTCTTT
-	-	TRBV20-1	TRBJ1-1	14	CSAMFRGVNTEAFF	TGCAGTGCTATGTTTCGTGGGGTGAACACTGAAGCTTTCTTT
TRBD1	many	TRBV10-3	TRBJ2-1	14	CAISGDRGTNEQFF	TGTGCCATCAGTGGGGACAGGGGCACCAATGAGCAGTTCTTC
TRBD1	-	TRBV7-8	TRBJ1-5	16	CASSFQGACSNQPQHF	TGTGCCAGCAGCTTTCAGGGGGCCTGTAGCAATCAGCCCCAGCATTTT
-	few	TRBV9	TRBJ1-1	14	CASSERTTNTEAFF	TGTGCCAGCAGCGAACGGACAACGAACACTGAAGCTTTCTTT
-	few	TRBV12-3/TRBV12-4	TRBJ2-7	14	CASSYGTGNYEQYF	TGTGCCAGCAGTTACGGGACGGGGAACTACGAGCAGTACTTC
TRBD2	-	TRBV7-9	TRBJ2-7	15	CASSLEGLAGAEQYF	TGTGCCAGCAGCTTGGAGGGACTAGCGGGAGCCGAGCAGTACTTC
TRBD1	-	TRBV29-1	TRBJ1-3	15	CSVPGQANSGNTIYF	TGCAGCGTACCGGGACAGGCCAACTCTGGAAACACCATATATTTT
TRBD1	many	TRBV2	TRBJ1-3	14	CASTPTGSGNTIYF	TGTGCCAGCACCCCGACAGGGTCCGGAAACACCATATATTTT
-	-	TRBV29-1	TRBJ2-7	12	CSLYGESYEQYF	TGCAGCTTGTACGGCGAGTCCTACGAGCAGTACTTC
-	once	TRBV10-3	TRBJ2-5	17	CASSPSTRTGKQETQYF	TGTGCCAGCAGTCCGTCGACTAGGACGGGAAAACAAGAGACCCAGTACTTC
-	-	TRBV6-1	TRBJ1-2	11	CASRRGDGYTF	TGTGCCAGCAGAAGAGGGGACGGCTACACCTTC
-	-	TRBV7-2	TRBJ1-1	13	CASSPRAWTEAFF	TGTGCCAGCAGCCCGCGGGCGTGGACTGAAGCTTTCTTT
TRBD1	-	TRBV14	TRBJ1-6	13	CASSQGQNSPLHF	TGTGCCAGCAGCCAGGGACAGAATTCACCCCTCCACTTT
-	-	TRBV6-6	TRBJ1-2	15	CASSYAGRGSHGYTF	TGTGCCAGCAGTTACGCTGGAAGGGGGAGCCATGGCTACACCTTC
-	-	TRBV2	TRBJ2-5	14	CASSSAGTRETQYF	TGTGCCAGCAGTTCAGCAGGGACGCGGGAGACCCAGTACTTC
TRBD1	-	TRBV7-2	TRBJ2-7	15	CASSRAPGQGYEQYF	TGTGCCAGCAGCCGGGCGCCGGGACAGGGGTACGAGCAGTACTTC
-	few	TRBV25-1	TRBJ1-1	12	CATQGGRTEAFF	TGTGCCACACAGGGAGGGAGGACTGAAGCTTTCTTT
-	-	TRBV6-6	TRBJ1-5	13	CASGGGAGQPQHF	TGTGCCAGCGGGGGGGGCGCGGGTCAGCCCCAGCATTTT
TRBD2	once	TRBV20-1	TRBJ2-5	15	CSATGTSGTGETQYF	TGCAGTGCCACCGGGACTAGCGGGACAGGGGAGACCCAGTACTTC
-	-	TRBV2	TRBJ2-7	13	CARSARLNYEQYF	TGTGCCAGAAGTGCCCGACTGAACTACGAGCAGTACTTC
TRBD1	-	TRBV2	TRBJ1-5	14	CASRVDRGDQPQHF	TGTGCCAGCAGGGTAGACAGGGGGGATCAGCCCCAGCATTTT
TRBD2	once	TRBV20-1	TRBJ2-7	16	CSARGLAGDTPYEQYF	TGCAGTGCTAGAGGACTAGCGGGAGATACCCCCTACGAGCAGTACTTC
TRBD1	many	TRBV2	TRBJ1-6	14	CASRVTGAISPLHF	TGTGCCAGCAGGGTGACAGGGGCAATTTCACCCCTCCACTTT
TRBD2	once	TRBV25-1	TRBJ2-3	14	CASTLTSGRRTQYF	TGTGCCAGCACCTTGACTAGCGGGAGACGTACGCAGTATTTT
-	-	TRBV7-9	TRBJ2-7	15	CASSSSGDTSYEQYF	TGTGCCAGCAGCTCCTCTGGGGACACCTCCTACGAGCAGTACTTC
TRBD2	once	TRBV2	TRBJ2-5	15	CASIKGLAGYETQYF	TGTGCCAGCATCAAGGGACTAGCGGGATATGAGACCCAGTACTTC
-	-	TRBV20-1	TRBJ1-1	12	CSAAGRDTEAFF	TGCAGTGCAGCGGGGAGGGACACTGAAGCTTTCTTT
TRBD2	-	TRBV7-9	TRBJ2-7	13	CASLGLAGDEQYF	TGTGCCAGCCTTGGACTAGCGGGAGACGAGCAGTACTTC
TRBD1	few	TRBV7-6	TRBJ1-1	15	CASSLGTGRRAEAFF	TGTGCCAGCAGCTTAGGGACAGGGCGGAGGGCTGAAGCTTTCTTT
-	-	TRBV15	TRBJ2-7	15	CATSREAGSNYEQYF	TGTGCCACCAGCCGAGAGGCAGGGTCTAACTACGAGCAGTACTTC
-	-	TRBV7-3	TRBJ1-2	14	CASSHAGRGYGYAF	TGCGCCAGCAGCCATGCAGGGCGCGGGTATGGCTACGCCTTC
-	-	TRBV27	TRBJ1-4	13	CASTSLFGEKLFF	TGTGCCAGCACATCTCTCTTTGGGGAAAAACTGTTTTTT
-	few	TRBV5-1	TRBJ1-1	14	CASGLGGYGAEAFF	TGCGCCAGCGGCCTTGGCGGATATGGCGCTGAAGCTTTCTTT
-	-	TRBV2	TRBJ2-5	17	CASSPRYGTASWETQYF	TGTGCCAGCAGCCCCCGATACGGGACGGCAAGTTGGGAGACCCAGTACTTC